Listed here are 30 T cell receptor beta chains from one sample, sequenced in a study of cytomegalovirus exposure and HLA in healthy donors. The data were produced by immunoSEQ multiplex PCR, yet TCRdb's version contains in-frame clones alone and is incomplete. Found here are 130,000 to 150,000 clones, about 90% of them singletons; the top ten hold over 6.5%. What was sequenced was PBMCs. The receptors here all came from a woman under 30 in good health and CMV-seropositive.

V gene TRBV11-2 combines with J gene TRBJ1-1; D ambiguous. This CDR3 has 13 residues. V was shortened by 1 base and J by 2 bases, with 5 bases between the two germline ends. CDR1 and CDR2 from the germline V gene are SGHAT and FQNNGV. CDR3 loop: CASSLGLNTEAFF. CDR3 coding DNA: TGTGCCAGCAGCTTAGGACTAAACACTGAAGCTTTCTTT.

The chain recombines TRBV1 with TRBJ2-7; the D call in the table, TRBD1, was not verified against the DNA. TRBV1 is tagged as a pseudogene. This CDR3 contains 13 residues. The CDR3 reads CTSRYRDPYEQYF. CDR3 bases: TGCACCAGCAGATACAGGGACCCCTACGAGCAGTACTTC.

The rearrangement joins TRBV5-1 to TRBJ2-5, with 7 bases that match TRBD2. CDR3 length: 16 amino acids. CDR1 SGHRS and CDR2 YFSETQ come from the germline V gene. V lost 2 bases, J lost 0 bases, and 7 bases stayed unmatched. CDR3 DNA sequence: TGCGCCAGCAGCTTACCGGGACTACCGTACCAAGAGACCCAGTACTTC. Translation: CASSLPGLPYQETQYF.

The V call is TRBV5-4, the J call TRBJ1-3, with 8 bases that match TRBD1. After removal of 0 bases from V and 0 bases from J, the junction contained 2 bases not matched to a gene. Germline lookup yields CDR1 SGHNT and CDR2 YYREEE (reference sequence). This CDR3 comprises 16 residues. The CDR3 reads CASSLGTGRSGNTIYF. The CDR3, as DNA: TGTGCCAGCAGCTTGGGGACAGGGCGCTCTGGAAACACCATATATTTT.

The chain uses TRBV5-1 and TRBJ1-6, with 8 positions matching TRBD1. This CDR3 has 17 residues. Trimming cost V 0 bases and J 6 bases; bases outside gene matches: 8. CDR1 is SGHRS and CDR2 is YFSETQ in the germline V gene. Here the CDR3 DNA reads TGCGCCAGCAGCTTGGAGCGCCCGGGACAGGTTAATTCACCCCTCCACTTT. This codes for CASSLERPGQVNSPLHF.

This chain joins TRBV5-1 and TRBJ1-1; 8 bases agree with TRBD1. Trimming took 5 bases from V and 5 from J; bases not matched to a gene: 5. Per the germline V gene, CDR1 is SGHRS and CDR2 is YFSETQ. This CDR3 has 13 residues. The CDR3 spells CASSNRGSTEAFF. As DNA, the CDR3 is TGCGCCAGCAGTAACAGGGGGTCGACTGAAGCTTTCTTT.

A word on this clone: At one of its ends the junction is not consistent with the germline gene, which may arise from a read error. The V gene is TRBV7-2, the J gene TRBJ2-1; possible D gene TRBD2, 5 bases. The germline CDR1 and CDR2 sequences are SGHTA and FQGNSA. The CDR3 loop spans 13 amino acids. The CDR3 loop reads CASSIALLGGQFF. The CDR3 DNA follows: TGTGCCAGCAGCATAGCGCTTCTAGGAGGGCAGTTCTTC.

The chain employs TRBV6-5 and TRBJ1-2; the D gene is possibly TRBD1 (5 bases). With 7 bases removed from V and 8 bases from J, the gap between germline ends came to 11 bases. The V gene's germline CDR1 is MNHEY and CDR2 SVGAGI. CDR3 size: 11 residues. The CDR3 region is CASMGLRGYTF. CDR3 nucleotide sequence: TGTGCCAGCATGGGGCTTCGAGGCTACACCTTC.

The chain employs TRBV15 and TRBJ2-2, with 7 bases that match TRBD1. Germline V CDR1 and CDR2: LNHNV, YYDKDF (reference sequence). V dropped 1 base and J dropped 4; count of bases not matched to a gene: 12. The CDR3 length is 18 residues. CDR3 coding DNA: TGTGCCACCAGCAGAGTCCGGTCGGACAGGCTCTCCACCGGGGAGCTGTTTTTT. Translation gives CATSRVRSDRLSTGELFF.

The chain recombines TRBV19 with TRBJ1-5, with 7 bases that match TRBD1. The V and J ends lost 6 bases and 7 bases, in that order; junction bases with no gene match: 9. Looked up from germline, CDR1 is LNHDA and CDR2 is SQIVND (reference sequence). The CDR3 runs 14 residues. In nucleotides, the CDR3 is TGTGCCAGTAGGGACGGACAGGTGCGACAGCCCCAGCATTTT. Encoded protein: CASRDGQVRQPQHF.

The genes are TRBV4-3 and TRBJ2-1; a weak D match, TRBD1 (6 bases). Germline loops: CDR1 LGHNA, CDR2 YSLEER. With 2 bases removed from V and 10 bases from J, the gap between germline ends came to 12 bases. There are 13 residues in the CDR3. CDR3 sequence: CASSQQGTTEQFF. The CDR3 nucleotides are TGCGCCAGCAGCCAACAGGGGACAACAGAGCAGTTCTTC.

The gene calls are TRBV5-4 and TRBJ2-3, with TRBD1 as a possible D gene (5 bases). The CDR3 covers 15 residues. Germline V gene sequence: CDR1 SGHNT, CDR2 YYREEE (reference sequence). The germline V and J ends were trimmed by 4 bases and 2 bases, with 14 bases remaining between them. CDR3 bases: TGTGCCAGCAGCCCCCAACAGGACCTCACAGATACGCAGTATTTT. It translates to CASSPQQDLTDTQYF.

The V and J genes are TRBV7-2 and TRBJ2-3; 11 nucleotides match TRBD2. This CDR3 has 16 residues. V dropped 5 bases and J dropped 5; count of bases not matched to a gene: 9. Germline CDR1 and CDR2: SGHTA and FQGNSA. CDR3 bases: TGTGCCAGCAGCGGCCGCCAGACTAGCGGGGTAGATACGCAGTATTTT. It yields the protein CASSGRQTSGVDTQYF.

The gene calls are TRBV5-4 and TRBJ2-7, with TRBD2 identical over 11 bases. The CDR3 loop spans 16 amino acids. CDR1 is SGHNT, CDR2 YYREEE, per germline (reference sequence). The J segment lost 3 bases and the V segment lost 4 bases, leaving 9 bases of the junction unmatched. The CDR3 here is CASSASSGGNVYEQYF. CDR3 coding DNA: TGTGCCAGCAGCGCCTCTAGCGGGGGGAATGTCTACGAGCAGTACTTC.

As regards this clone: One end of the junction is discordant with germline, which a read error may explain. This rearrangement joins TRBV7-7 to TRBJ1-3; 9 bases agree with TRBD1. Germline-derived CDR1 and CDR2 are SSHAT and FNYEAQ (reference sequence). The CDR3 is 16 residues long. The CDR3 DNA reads TGTGCTAGCAGCTCTGAAACAGGGGGCGGAGGAAACACCATATATTTT. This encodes CASSSETGGGGNTIYF.

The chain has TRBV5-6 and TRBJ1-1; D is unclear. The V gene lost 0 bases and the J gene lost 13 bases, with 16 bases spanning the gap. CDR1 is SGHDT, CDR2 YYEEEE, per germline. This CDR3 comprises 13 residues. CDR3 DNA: TGTGCCAGCAGCTTGGCCGGAGGGCAAGGTATTTTCTTT. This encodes CASSLAGGQGIFF.

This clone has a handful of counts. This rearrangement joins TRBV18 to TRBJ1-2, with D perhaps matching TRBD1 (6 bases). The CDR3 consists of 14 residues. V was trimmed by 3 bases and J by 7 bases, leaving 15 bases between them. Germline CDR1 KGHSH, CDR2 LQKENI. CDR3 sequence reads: CASSPYTGFGGYTF. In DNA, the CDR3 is TGTGCCAGCTCACCTTACACAGGGTTCGGTGGCTACACCTTC.

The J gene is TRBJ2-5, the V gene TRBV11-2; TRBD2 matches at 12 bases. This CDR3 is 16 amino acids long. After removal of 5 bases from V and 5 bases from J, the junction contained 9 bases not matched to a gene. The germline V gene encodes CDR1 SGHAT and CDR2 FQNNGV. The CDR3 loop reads CASSPLAGGRGETQYF. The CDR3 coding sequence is TGTGCCAGCAGCCCCCTAGCGGGAGGGCGGGGGGAGACCCAGTACTTC.

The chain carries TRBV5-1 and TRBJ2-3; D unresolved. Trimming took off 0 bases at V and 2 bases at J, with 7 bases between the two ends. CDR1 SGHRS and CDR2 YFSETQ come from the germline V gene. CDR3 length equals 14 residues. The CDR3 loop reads CASSLGGVTDTQYF. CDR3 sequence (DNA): TGCGCCAGCAGCTTGGGCGGAGTCACAGATACGCAGTATTTT.

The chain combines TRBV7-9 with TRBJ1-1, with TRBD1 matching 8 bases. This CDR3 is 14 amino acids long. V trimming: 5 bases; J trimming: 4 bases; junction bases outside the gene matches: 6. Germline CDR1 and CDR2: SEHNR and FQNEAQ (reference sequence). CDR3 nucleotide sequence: TGTGCCAGCAGCCTCCAGGGGGCGAGCACTGAAGCTTTCTTT. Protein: CASSLQGASTEAFF.

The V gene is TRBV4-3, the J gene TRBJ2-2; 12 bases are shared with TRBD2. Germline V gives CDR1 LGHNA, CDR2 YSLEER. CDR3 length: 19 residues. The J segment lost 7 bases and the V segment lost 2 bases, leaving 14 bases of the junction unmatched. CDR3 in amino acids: CASSQSERLAGGHHGELFF. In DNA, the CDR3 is TGCGCCAGCAGCCAATCGGAACGTCTAGCGGGGGGGCATCACGGGGAGCTGTTTTTT.

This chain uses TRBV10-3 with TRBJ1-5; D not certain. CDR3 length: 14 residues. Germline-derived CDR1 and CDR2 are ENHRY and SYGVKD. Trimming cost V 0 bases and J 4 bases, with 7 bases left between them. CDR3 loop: CAISESGSNQPQHF. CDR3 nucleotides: TGTGCCATCAGTGAGTCCGGTTCAAATCAGCCCCAGCATTTT.

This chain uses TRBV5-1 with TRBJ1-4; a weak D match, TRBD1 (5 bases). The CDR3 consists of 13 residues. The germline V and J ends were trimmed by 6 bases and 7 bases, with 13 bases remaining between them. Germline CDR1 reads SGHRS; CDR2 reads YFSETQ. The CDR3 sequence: CASNPGGSEKLFF. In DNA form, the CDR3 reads TGCGCCAGCAACCCCGGGGGTAGTGAAAAACTGTTTTTT.

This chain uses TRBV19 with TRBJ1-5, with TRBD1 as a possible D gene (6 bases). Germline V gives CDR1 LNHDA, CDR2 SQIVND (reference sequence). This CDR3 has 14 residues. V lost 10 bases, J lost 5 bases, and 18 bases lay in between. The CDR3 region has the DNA TGTGCCACCAACGGACAGATGATCCATCAGCCCCAGCATTTT. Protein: CATNGQMIHQPQHF.

The CDR3 DNA reads TGTGCCAGCAGTTACTCATGGACAGGAATGAACACTGAAGCTTTCTTT. This gives the protein CASSYSWTGMNTEAFF. The rearrangement links TRBV6-5 to TRBJ1-1; TRBD1 aligns across 7 bases. Germline V lookup: CDR1 MNHEY, CDR2 SVGAGI. J gave up 0 bases and V 0 bases, and 4 bases lay outside the gene matches. This CDR3 comprises 16 residues.

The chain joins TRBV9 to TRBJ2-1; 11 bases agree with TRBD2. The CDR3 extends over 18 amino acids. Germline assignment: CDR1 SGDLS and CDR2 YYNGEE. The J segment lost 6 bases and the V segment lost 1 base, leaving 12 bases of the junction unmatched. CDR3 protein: CASSVPKSGTSGINEQFF. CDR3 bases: TGTGCCAGCAGCGTACCAAAGTCGGGGACTAGCGGAATCAATGAGCAGTTCTTC.

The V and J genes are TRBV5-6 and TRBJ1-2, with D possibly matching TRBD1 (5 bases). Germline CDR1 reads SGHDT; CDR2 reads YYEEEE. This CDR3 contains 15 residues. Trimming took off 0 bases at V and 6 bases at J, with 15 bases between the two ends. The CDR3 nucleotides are TGTGCCAGCAGCTTGGTTGGGGCGGTCGGAAATGGCTACACCTTC. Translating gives CASSLVGAVGNGYTF.

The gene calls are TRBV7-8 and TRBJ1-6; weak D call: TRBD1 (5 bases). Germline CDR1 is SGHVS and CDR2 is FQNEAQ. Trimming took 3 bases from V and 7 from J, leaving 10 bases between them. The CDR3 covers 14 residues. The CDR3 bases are TGTGCCAGCAGCTTGAAACAGGAAAATTCACCCCTCCACTTT. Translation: CASSLKQENSPLHF.

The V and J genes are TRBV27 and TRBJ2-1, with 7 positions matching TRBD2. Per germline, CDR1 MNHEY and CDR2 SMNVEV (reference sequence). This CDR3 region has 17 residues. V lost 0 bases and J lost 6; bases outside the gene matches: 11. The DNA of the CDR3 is TGTGCCAGCAGTTTATCCCCTGGACTAGTTAGCGGCAATGAGCAGTTCTTC. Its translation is CASSLSPGLVSGNEQFF.

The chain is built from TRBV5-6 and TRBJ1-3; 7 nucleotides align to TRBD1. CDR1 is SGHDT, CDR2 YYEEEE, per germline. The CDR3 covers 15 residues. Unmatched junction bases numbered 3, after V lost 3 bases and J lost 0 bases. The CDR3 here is CASSWGQNSGNTIYF. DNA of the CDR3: TGTGCCAGCAGCTGGGGACAGAACTCTGGAAACACCATATATTTT.